Below, 9 T cell receptor beta chains from the same sample are listed, as sequenced in a study of cytomegalovirus exposure and HLA in healthy donors. The PCR had 60 Vbeta and 13 Jbeta primers. Sequencing was performed with immunoSEQ multiplex PCR; in TCRdb, only in-frame clones are kept and a portion is missing. The data hold over 100,000 clones, with 65% to 75% observed a single time. The specimen was PBMCs. The receptor set was obtained from a man in his thirties or forties in good health and CMV-seropositive.

The count of this clone is one. V is TRBV7-2 and J is TRBJ1-2; 8 bases are shared with TRBD1. The CDR3 sequence is 13 residues long. With 5 bases clipped from V and 3 bases from J, the junction kept 2 bases outside the gene matches. Per germline, CDR1 SGHTA and CDR2 FQGNSA. In DNA form, the CDR3 reads TGTGCCAGCAGCGAGACAGGGGACTATGGCTACACCTTC. Amino acid sequence: CASSETGDYGYTF.

The chain has TRBV5-5 and TRBJ1-2; 7 nucleotides match TRBD1. The V and J ends lost 4 bases and 3 bases, in that order; junction bases with no gene match: 3. There are 13 residues in the CDR3. CDR1 and CDR2 from the germline V gene are SGHKS and YYEKEE (reference sequence). Written as DNA, the CDR3 is TGTGCCAGCAGCCCTCAGGGGGACTATGGCTACACCTTC. Its protein product is CASSPQGDYGYTF.

The chain couples TRBV9 to TRBJ1-1; 10 nucleotides align to TRBD1. The CDR3 contains 16 residues. V trimming: 3 bases; J trimming: 0 bases; junction bases outside the gene matches: 5. From germline, CDR1 is SGDLS and CDR2 YYNGEE. The CDR3 is CASSAGTGVMNTEAFF. The CDR3 bases are TGTGCCAGCAGCGCCGGGACAGGGGTCATGAACACTGAAGCTTTCTTT.

This chain uses TRBV11-2 with TRBJ2-3, with 9 positions matching TRBD2. The J segment lost 2 bases and the V segment lost 1 base, leaving 7 bases of the junction unmatched. Germline CDR1 reads SGHAT; CDR2 reads FQNNGV. This CDR3 comprises 17 residues. The CDR3, as DNA: TGTGCCAGCAGCTTAGGGGGTAGCGGGGGACTCACAGATACGCAGTATTTT. It codes for CASSLGGSGGLTDTQYF.

The chain has TRBV9 and TRBJ2-7; D is undetermined. V shed 2 bases and J shed 4 bases, with 13 bases lying between them. Germline-derived CDR1 and CDR2 are SGDLS and YYNGEE. CDR3 length: 14 amino acids. The DNA for the CDR3 is TGTGCCAGCAGCGTGAGCGACGGAATATACGAGCAGTACTTC. It specifies CASSVSDGIYEQYF.

This rearrangement joins TRBV30 to TRBJ2-7, with TRBD2 as a possible D gene (5 bases). The V gene's germline CDR1 is GTSNPN and CDR2 SVGIG (reference sequence). This CDR3 comprises 14 residues. The V and J ends lost 0 bases and 3 bases respectively, with 12 bases between them. The DNA of the CDR3 is TGTGCCTGGAGTGTAGGTGCCGGGAACTACGAGCAGTACTTC. This gives the protein CAWSVGAGNYEQYF.

This clone was counted between two and nine times. This chain uses TRBV7-2 with TRBJ1-5, with D possibly being TRBD1 (5 bases). Germline CDR1 SGHTA, CDR2 FQGNSA. Deletions cut 4 bases from V and 4 bases from J, with 14 bases between. The CDR3 consists of 15 residues. Here the CDR3 DNA reads TGTGCCAGCAGCTCTCATCAGGGAGGGAATCAGCCCCAGCATTTT. Its protein product is CASSSHQGGNQPQHF. The full variable domain, with the rest looked up from reference TRBV7-2 and TRBJ1-5, is GAGVSQSPSNKVTEKGKDVELRCDPISGHTALYWYRQSLGQGLEFLIYFQGNSAPDKSGLPSDRFSAERTGGSVSTLTIQRTQQEDSAVYLCASSSHQGGNQPQHFGDGTRLSIL.

The V call is TRBV7-8, the J call TRBJ2-5; 12 nucleotides agree with TRBD2. CDR1 SGHVS and CDR2 FQNEAQ come from the germline V gene. V dropped 7 bases and J dropped 4; count of bases not matched to a gene: 7. CDR3 length: 15 residues. CDR3 protein: CASKRLAGVAETQYF. The CDR3 region has the DNA TGTGCCAGCAAAAGACTAGCGGGGGTAGCAGAGACCCAGTACTTC.

This clone was seen a handful of times. This chain uses TRBV6-6 with TRBJ1-1; possible D gene TRBD1, 6 bases. CDR3 size: 16 residues. V lost 0 bases, J lost 3 bases, and 14 bases lay in between. Germline V lookup: CDR1 MNHNY, CDR2 SVGAGI (reference sequence). CDR3 loop: CASSYSRGRGDTEAFF. The CDR3 bases are TGTGCCAGCAGTTACTCGAGAGGCAGGGGCGACACTGAAGCTTTCTTT.